The source of this TCR beta chain is a study of identifying expanded T cells in peripheral blood. The CDR3 contains 15 residues. The junction had 4 bases not matched to a gene; V was cut back by 2 bases and J by 6 bases. Germline CDR1 and CDR2: SGDLS and YYNGEE. Data came from immunoSEQ multiplex PCR; TCRdb stores just in-frame clones and leaves some out. The sample consists of approximately 90,000 clones, 75% to 90% of them appearing once. This clone appeared a single time. This sequence was found in a person aged 18 to 75 in good health. The specimen was blood. This chain joins TRBV9 and TRBJ2-1, with TRBD1 matching 11 bases. The CDR3 coding sequence is TGTGCCAGCAGCGTTCCCGGGACAGGGGGCAATGAGCAGTTCTTC. This gives the protein CASSVPGTGGNEQFF.